This T cell receptor beta chain is drawn from a study of response to subunit inactivated influenza vaccine. Study observations and caveats: The authors proposed limited new T cell recruitment per seasonal influenza vaccination.

Notes on this clonotype: Its specificity is unknown.

TCRdb used MiXCR to reprocess the RT-PCR reads, holding one entry per CDR3 protein. The profile shows around 580,000 distinct CDR3 sequences, 12% to 15% of them singletons. CDR1 and CDR2 (germline): SEHNR, FQNEAQ (reference sequence). V was clipped by 5 bases and J by 1 base; unmatched bases: 9. This CDR3 is built from 16 residues. The material was PBMCs from blood, obtained roughly 12 days after vaccination. The rearrangement links TRBV7-9 to TRBJ2-5, with TRBD1 matching over 8 bases. This TCR was recovered from a man in his fifties or sixties who received an inactivated influenza vaccine. CDR3 coding DNA: TGTGCCAGCAGCCCCTCCTTGGACAGGGCCCAAGAGACCCAGTACTTC. It codes for CASSPSLDRAQETQYF.